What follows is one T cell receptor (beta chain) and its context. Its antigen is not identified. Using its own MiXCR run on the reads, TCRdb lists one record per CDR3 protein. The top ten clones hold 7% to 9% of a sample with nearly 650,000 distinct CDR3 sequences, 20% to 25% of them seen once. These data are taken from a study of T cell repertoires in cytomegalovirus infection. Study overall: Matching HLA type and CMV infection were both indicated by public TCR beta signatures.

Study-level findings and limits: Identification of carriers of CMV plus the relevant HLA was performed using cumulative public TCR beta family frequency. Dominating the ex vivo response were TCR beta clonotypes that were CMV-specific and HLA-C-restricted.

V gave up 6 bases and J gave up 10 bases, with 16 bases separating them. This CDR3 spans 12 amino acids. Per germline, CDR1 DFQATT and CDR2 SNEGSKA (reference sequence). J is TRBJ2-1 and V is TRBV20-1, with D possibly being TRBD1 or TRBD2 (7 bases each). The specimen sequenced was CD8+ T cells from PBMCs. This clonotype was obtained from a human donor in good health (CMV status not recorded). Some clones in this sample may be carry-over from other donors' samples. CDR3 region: CSAPSGGQEQFF. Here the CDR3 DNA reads TGCAGTGCCCCCTCGGGGGGACAGGAGCAGTTCTTC.